The 22 T cell receptor beta chains presented below share a single source sample, sequenced in a study of lymphopenia after photon versus proton radiotherapy. Assay used: immunoSEQ multiplex PCR; TCRdb lists only in-frame clones, some missing. The profile covers about 29,000 clones, with 87% appearing a single time and about 50% taken by the ten largest. Source: peripheral blood, taken from a patient treated with proton-based radiotherapy. Source of these receptors: an older woman with cholangiocarcinoma. Some clones in this sample may be carry-over from other donors' samples.

The rearrangement uses TRBV4-3 and TRBJ2-7; D remains ambiguous. The V and J ends lost 0 bases and 4 bases respectively, with 7 bases between them. CDR1 is LGHNA, CDR2 YSLEER, per germline. The CDR3 has 13 amino acids. This CDR3 reads CASSQDGRYEQYF. The CDR3 bases are TGCGCCAGCAGCCAAGATGGCCGATACGAGCAGTACTTC.

The chain combines TRBV9 with TRBJ2-3; weak D call: TRBD2 (5 bases). Germline CDR1 SGDLS, CDR2 YYNGEE. Trimming took 3 bases from V and 1 from J, leaving 15 bases between them. The CDR3 runs to 16 residues. The CDR3 nucleotides are TGTGCCAGCAGCGAGGGCCCGGGATTCGGCACAGATACGCAGTATTTT. Residues: CASSEGPGFGTDTQYF.

The V gene is TRBV18, the J gene TRBJ1-4; 7 bases are shared with TRBD1. The junction had 5 bases not matched to a gene; V was cut back by 2 bases and J by 5 bases. CDR3 length: 15 amino acids. Germline V gene lookup returns CDR1 KGHSH and CDR2 LQKENI. As DNA, the CDR3 is TGTGCCAGCTCACCAAGTGTCAGGGGGAATGAAAAACTGTTTTTT. Amino acid sequence: CASSPSVRGNEKLFF.

The chain uses TRBV5-8 and TRBJ1-3; D not resolved. Germline CDR1 and CDR2: SGHTS and YDEGEE. The CDR3 is 15 amino acids. V lost 0 bases and J lost 0, with 7 bases in between. The CDR3 DNA follows: TGTGCCAGCAGCTTGGGGTCGAGCTCTGGAAACACCATATATTTT. Encoded protein: CASSLGSSSGNTIYF.

The V and J genes are TRBV11-3 and TRBJ1-4, with a tentative D call TRBD1 (5 bases). CDR1 is SGHNT and CDR2 is YENEEA in the germline V gene. Deletions cut 4 bases from V and 3 bases from J, with 12 bases between. The CDR3 contains 15 residues. This CDR3 reads CASSWGPASNEKLFF. CDR3 coding DNA: TGTGCCAGCAGCTGGGGACCCGCTTCTAATGAAAAACTGTTTTTT.

The J gene is TRBJ2-4, the V gene TRBV19, with D perhaps TRBD2 (6 bases). The V and J ends lost 7 bases and 0 bases respectively, with 13 bases between them. Germline-derived CDR1 and CDR2 are LNHDA and SQIVND (reference sequence). The CDR3 length is 15 residues. The CDR3 is CASNPLGGAKNIQYF. In DNA, the CDR3 is TGTGCCAGTAACCCCTTGGGAGGAGCCAAAAACATTCAGTACTTC.

The chain carries TRBV7-9 and TRBJ1-4; 8 nucleotides match TRBD1. The CDR3 runs 14 residues. V lost 5 bases, J lost 4 bases, and 3 bases stayed unmatched. Germline V gene sequence: CDR1 SEHNR, CDR2 FQNEAQ (reference sequence). DNA for the CDR3: TGTGCCAGCAGCCTGACAGGGGTTAATGAAAAACTGTTTTTT. This translates into CASSLTGVNEKLFF. Based on the CDR3 plus reference TRBV7-9 and TRBJ1-4, the full variable domain is DTGVSQNPRHKITKRGQNVTFRCDPISEHNRLYWYRQTLGQGPEFLTYFQNEAQLEKSRLLSDRFSAERPKGSFSTLEIQRTEQGDSAMYLCASSLTGVNEKLFFGSGTQLSVL.

V is TRBV6-5 and J is TRBJ2-7; D is uncertain. The germline V gene has CDR1 MNHEY and CDR2 SVGAGI. Trimming pared 11 bases from V and 3 bases from J, leaving 17 bases between. This CDR3 comprises 13 residues. CDR3 loop: CAAVENTNYEQYF. CDR3 nucleotide sequence: TGTGCCGCGGTGGAAAACACAAACTACGAGCAGTACTTC.

The rearrangement links TRBV29-1 to TRBJ1-1; 7 bases align to TRBD1. Germline V gives CDR1 SQVTM, CDR2 ANQGSEA. This CDR3 comprises 14 residues. V dropped 7 bases and J dropped 3; count of bases not matched to a gene: 11. The CDR3 spells CSAPATGWDTEAFF. The DNA for the CDR3 is TGCAGCGCCCCTGCGACAGGGTGGGACACTGAAGCTTTCTTT.

The gene calls are TRBV5-6 and TRBJ2-2; 9 positions agree with TRBD2. Germline V lookup: CDR1 SGHDT, CDR2 YYEEEE. CDR3 length: 15 residues. V lost 1 base, J lost 7 bases, and 5 bases stayed unmatched. Here the CDR3 reads CASSLWQREVGELFF. Here the CDR3 DNA reads TGTGCCAGCAGCTTGTGGCAGCGGGAGGTCGGGGAGCTGTTTTTT.

The J gene is TRBJ2-2, the V gene TRBV5-1; D perhaps matches TRBD1 (6 bases). The germline V and J ends were trimmed by 3 bases and 6 bases, with 15 bases remaining between them. Germline V gives CDR1 SGHRS, CDR2 YFSETQ. This CDR3 region has 15 residues. The CDR3 bases are TGCGCCAGCAGCTGGAGACAGGTGGAAGCCGGGGAGCTGTTTTTT. This sequence encodes CASSWRQVEAGELFF.

The V gene is TRBV7-1, the J gene TRBJ2-1; 9 bases align to TRBD1. TRBV7-1 is an open reading frame, and its role is uncertain. The CDR3 has 15 residues. After removal of 6 bases from V and 4 bases from J, the junction contained 7 bases not matched to a gene. CDR3: CASSTGTGTYNEQFF. CDR3 sequence (DNA): TGTGCCAGCAGTACCGGGACAGGGACTTACAATGAGCAGTTCTTC.

The CDR3 nucleotides read TGCGCCAGCAGCCAGGGGCCGACAGGGGCGACTAATGAAAAACTGTTTTTT. Protein: CASSQGPTGATNEKLFF. The V and J genes are TRBV4-1 and TRBJ1-4, with 8 positions matching TRBD1. The V gene's germline CDR1 is MGHRA and CDR2 YSYEKL. This CDR3 contains 17 residues. V lost 3 bases and J lost 2; bases outside the gene matches: 8.

The rearrangement joins TRBV30 to TRBJ1-2, with D possibly TRBD1 on 6 matching bases. Germline loops: CDR1 GTSNPN, CDR2 SVGIG (reference sequence). The CDR3 spans 11 residues. V dropped 2 bases and J dropped 12 bases, with 13 bases sitting between them. The CDR3 coding sequence is TGTGCCTGGAGTCGACAGGAAGCCCACACCTTC. Protein: CAWSRQEAHTF.

This chain joins TRBV18 and TRBJ1-2, with 8 bases aligning to TRBD1. The CDR3 covers 14 residues. The J segment lost 8 bases and the V segment lost 3 bases, leaving 8 bases of the junction unmatched. Germline CDR1 reads KGHSH; CDR2 reads LQKENI. CDR3 sequence (DNA): TGTGCCAGCTCACCCTGGACAGGGAAGGACGGCTACACCTTC. Translation: CASSPWTGKDGYTF.

This chain connects TRBV18 to TRBJ2-1, with 14 nucleotides matching TRBD2. Germline V lookup: CDR1 KGHSH, CDR2 LQKENI. The CDR3 has 17 residues. The V segment lost 2 bases and the J segment 3 bases; nucleotides outside the gene matches: 3. This CDR3 is CASSPGTSGSNYNEQFF. The CDR3 bases are TGTGCCAGCTCACCAGGGACTAGCGGGAGTAACTACAATGAGCAGTTCTTC.

The rearrangement uses TRBV19 and TRBJ1-5; the match to TRBD1 covers 10 bases. The V gene end was trimmed by 6 bases and the J gene end by 2 bases; junction bases not matched to a gene: 13. CDR1 LNHDA and CDR2 SQIVND come from the germline V gene (reference sequence). The CDR3 is made up of 18 amino acids. In nucleotides, the CDR3 is TGTGCCAGTAGCAAACCCTCCGGGACAGGGGTCGGCAATCAGCCCCAGCATTTT. Its protein is CASSKPSGTGVGNQPQHF.

The chain joins TRBV2 to TRBJ2-3, with D perhaps TRBD1 (6 bases). V shed 7 bases and J shed 5 bases, with 13 bases lying between them. CDR3 length equals 13 residues. Per germline, CDR1 SNHLY and CDR2 FYNNEI. The CDR3 nucleotides read TGTGCCAGCAAAACAGGGCAGGTAGATACGCAGTATTTT. This translates into CASKTGQVDTQYF.

The J gene is TRBJ2-5, the V gene TRBV18, with D possibly being TRBD1 or TRBD2 (5 bases each). CDR3 length: 15 amino acids. The V end lost 2 bases, the J end lost 4 bases, and 14 bases lay between the germline ends. The germline V gene has CDR1 KGHSH and CDR2 LQKENI. The CDR3 coding sequence is TGTGCCAGCTCACCAGGGACCCGGGGCGGAGAGACCCAGTACTTC. Translating gives CASSPGTRGGETQYF.

The chain carries TRBV5-1 and TRBJ2-1; 9 bases agree with TRBD2. The CDR3 totals 15 residues. J lost 1 base, V lost 4 bases, and 3 bases had no gene match. Germline V CDR1 and CDR2: SGHRS, YFSETQ. The CDR3 spells CASSPGLASYNEQFF. CDR3 sequence (DNA): TGCGCCAGCAGCCCCGGACTAGCGTCCTACAATGAGCAGTTCTTC.

The chain uses TRBV19 and TRBJ2-1; TRBD1 might be the D (6 bases). CDR1 is LNHDA, CDR2 SQIVND, per germline (reference sequence). This CDR3 is built from 14 residues. V was cut by 2 bases and J by 7 bases, with 12 bases left in between. The CDR3 sequence is CASSINRAGNEQFF. In DNA, the CDR3 is TGTGCCAGTAGTATAAACAGGGCTGGGAATGAGCAGTTCTTC.

The rearrangement uses TRBV5-8 and TRBJ1-5; 9 bases fit TRBD1. This CDR3 is 18 amino acids long. V was clipped by 0 bases and J by 2 bases; unmatched bases: 9. The germline gives CDR1 SGHTS, CDR2 YDEGEE. CDR3 residues: CASSLAGDREERNQPQHF. CDR3 sequence (DNA): TGTGCCAGCAGCTTGGCCGGGGACAGGGAAGAACGCAATCAGCCCCAGCATTTT.